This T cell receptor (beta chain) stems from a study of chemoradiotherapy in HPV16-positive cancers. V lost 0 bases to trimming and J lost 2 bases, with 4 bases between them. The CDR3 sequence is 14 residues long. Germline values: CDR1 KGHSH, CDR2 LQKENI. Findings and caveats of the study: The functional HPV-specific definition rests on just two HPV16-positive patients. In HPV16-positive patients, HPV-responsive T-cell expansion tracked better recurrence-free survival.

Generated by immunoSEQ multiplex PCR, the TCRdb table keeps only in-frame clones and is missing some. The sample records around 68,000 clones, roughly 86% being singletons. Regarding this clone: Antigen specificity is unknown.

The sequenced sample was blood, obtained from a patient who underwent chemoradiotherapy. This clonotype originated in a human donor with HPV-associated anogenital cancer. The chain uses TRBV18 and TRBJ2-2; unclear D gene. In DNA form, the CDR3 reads TGTGCCAGCTCACCACCGATCAACACCGGGGAGCTGTTTTTT. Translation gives CASSPPINTGELFF.